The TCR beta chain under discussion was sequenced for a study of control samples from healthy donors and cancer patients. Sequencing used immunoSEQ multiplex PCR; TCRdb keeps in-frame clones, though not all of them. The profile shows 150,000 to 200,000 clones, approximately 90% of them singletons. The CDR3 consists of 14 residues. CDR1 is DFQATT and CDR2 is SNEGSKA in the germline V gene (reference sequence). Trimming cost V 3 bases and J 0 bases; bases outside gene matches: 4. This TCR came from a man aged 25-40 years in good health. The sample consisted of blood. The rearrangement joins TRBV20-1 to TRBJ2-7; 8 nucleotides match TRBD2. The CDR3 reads CSASYSGISYEQYF. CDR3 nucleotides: TGCAGTGCTAGTTATAGCGGGATCTCCTACGAGCAGTACTTC.